Shown below are 5 T cell receptor beta chains from a single sample sequenced in a study of PD-1 and CTLA-4 blockade in melanoma. Sequencing used immunoSEQ multiplex PCR; TCRdb keeps in-frame clones, though not all of them. The top ten hold 6.5% to 9.5% of the sample, which has about 31,000 clones, 85% to 95% seen once. The specimen was CD8+ T cells from peripheral blood, collected from a patient given anti-PD-1 treatment. Receptors originate from a human donor with melanoma.

In this sample, this clone is medium-sized. V usage is TRBV11-2 and J usage is TRBJ2-7; a possible D gene is TRBD1 (5 bases). V was pared by 0 bases and J by 2 bases, with 17 bases between. Germline loops: CDR1 SGHAT, CDR2 FQNNGV. This CDR3 has 17 residues. Here the CDR3 reads CASSLEFIGSGTYEQYF. CDR3 DNA: TGTGCCAGCAGCTTAGAGTTCATAGGTTCAGGGACCTACGAGCAGTACTTC.

The rearrangement uses TRBV3-1 (or the pseudogene TRBV3-2) and TRBJ2-1, with D unresolved. This CDR3 is 12 amino acids long. Trimming left V 5 bases short and J 5 bases short, with 7 bases between. Germline V gene lookup returns CDR1 LGHDT and CDR2 YNNKEL (reference sequence). This CDR3 reads CASSDLDNEQFF. The CDR3 DNA is TGTGCCAGCAGCGACCTCGACAATGAGCAGTTCTTC.

This clone was detected once. J is TRBJ2-7 and V is TRBV7-8; perhaps TRBD2 as D (5 bases). CDR3 length equals 14 residues. The germline V and J ends were trimmed by 1 base and 3 bases, with 10 bases remaining between them. The germline V gene encodes CDR1 SGHVS and CDR2 FQNEAQ. The chain's CDR3 is CASSLGGRGYEQYF. The CDR3 DNA follows: TGTGCCAGCAGCTTAGGAGGGAGAGGCTACGAGCAGTACTTC.

The V gene is TRBV6-5, the J gene TRBJ2-7; D is possibly TRBD1 (6 bases). Trimming removed 8 bases from V and 2 bases from J, with 16 bases in between. This CDR3 is built from 14 residues. Germline V CDR1 and CDR2: MNHEY, SVGAGI. The CDR3 sequence is CASSSTQGPYEQYF. The CDR3 coding sequence is TGTGCCAGCTCCTCGACACAGGGACCCTACGAGCAGTACTTC.

The chain is built from TRBV14 and TRBJ2-1, with D uncertain. The germline V and J ends were trimmed by 1 base and 1 base, with 11 bases remaining between them. The CDR3 covers 16 residues. Germline V lookup: CDR1 SGHDN, CDR2 FVKESK. CDR3 DNA sequence: TGTGCCAGCAGCCAAGTGCGGACCCCGTCCTACAATGAGCAGTTCTTC. Translation: CASSQVRTPSYNEQFF.